This T cell receptor beta chain was found in a study of T cell responses to AZD1222 COVID-19 vaccine. Study outcomes and limitations: Dominant CD4 TCR responses targeted spike regions 160-218 and 743-854.

Germline V gives CDR1 MNHNS, CDR2 SASEGT. There are 16 residues in the CDR3. V lost 2 bases and J 6 bases, leaving 19 bases between the germline ends. The table came from immunoSEQ multiplex PCR; TCRdb's copy has only in-frame clones and leaves some out. The repertoire holds 85,000 to 120,000 clones, about four fifths seen once, with about a sixth in the top ten. Points on this clone: Its antigen is unknown.

The sequences come from peripheral blood, collected on day 0 of AZD1222 vaccination. V is TRBV6-1 and J is TRBJ1-2; weak D call: TRBD1 (6 bases). The TCR originated in an adult in good health. The CDR3 DNA reads TGTGCCAGCAGTGAAAAGTCGGGGGGCGCACAAGATGGCTACACCTTC. Translated: CASSEKSGGAQDGYTF.